This T cell receptor (beta chain) was obtained from a study of control samples from healthy donors and cancer patients (TCRdb year 2020). As to this clone: Its antigen target is currently unknown. Nothing much larger sits one base from this clone, and base qualities are not available.

According to the germline V gene, CDR1 reads KGHDR and CDR2 reads SFDVKD. At the junction V is shortened by 6 bases and J by 5 bases; bases outside the gene matches: 7. Taken from cysteine to phenylalanine, the CDR3 has 16 residues. Only the CDR3 portion is preserved as DNA: 48 bases, with reading frame beginning at the first base. Library construction relied on the immunoSEQ multiplex PCR assay. TCRdb carries this immuneACCESS record with in-frame sequences only. Its versions omit some clonotypes, under half of them owing to an unresolved V gene in the studies checked, with the rest unexplained. For this sample the table gives 150,000 to 200,000 clones, of which 90% to 95% were detected only once. The ten largest clones capture 1.1% to 1.5% of the sample.

In this chain, TRBV24-1 is recombined with TRBJ2-3; 13 bases in between match TRBD2. What was sequenced was blood. The receptor was isolated from a man aged 30 to 45 in good health. The CDR3 loop reads CATSSTGLAGKDTQYF. The DNA reads as follows: TGTGCCACCAGTTCAACGGGACTAGCGGGGAAAGATACGCAGTATTTT.